This paragraph reports one TCR beta chain. Stated treatment: approximately 18 received Ad26.COV2.S at low or high dose, single or two shots; about 5 received placebo; per-sample allocation not given. Sampling was performed 63 days after the first vaccine or placebo injection. The data were obtained in a study of Ad26.COV2.S vaccination and SARS-CoV-2 variants. Study in general: In the study, Ad26.COV2.S was injected intramuscularly once, or twice 56 days apart.

The data were produced by immunoSEQ multiplex PCR, yet TCRdb's version contains in-frame clones alone and is incomplete. The sample includes hundreds of thousands of clones, approximately 86% of them seen just once. The germline V gene encodes CDR1 SGHDT and CDR2 YYEEEE. Trimming removed 5 bases from V and 1 base from J, with 13 bases in between. This CDR3 comprises 15 residues. The clonotype originates from a person aged 18-65 years who received the Ad26.COV2.S COVID-19 vaccine or a placebo. The sequences come from peripheral blood, collected in a trial of Ad26.COV2.S vaccine versus placebo. The chain couples TRBV5-6 to TRBJ1-3; D is undetermined. Here the CDR3 DNA reads TGTGCCAGCAGTACTCGAGGGATTTCTGGAAACACCATATATTTT. Translated, it gives CASSTRGISGNTIYF.